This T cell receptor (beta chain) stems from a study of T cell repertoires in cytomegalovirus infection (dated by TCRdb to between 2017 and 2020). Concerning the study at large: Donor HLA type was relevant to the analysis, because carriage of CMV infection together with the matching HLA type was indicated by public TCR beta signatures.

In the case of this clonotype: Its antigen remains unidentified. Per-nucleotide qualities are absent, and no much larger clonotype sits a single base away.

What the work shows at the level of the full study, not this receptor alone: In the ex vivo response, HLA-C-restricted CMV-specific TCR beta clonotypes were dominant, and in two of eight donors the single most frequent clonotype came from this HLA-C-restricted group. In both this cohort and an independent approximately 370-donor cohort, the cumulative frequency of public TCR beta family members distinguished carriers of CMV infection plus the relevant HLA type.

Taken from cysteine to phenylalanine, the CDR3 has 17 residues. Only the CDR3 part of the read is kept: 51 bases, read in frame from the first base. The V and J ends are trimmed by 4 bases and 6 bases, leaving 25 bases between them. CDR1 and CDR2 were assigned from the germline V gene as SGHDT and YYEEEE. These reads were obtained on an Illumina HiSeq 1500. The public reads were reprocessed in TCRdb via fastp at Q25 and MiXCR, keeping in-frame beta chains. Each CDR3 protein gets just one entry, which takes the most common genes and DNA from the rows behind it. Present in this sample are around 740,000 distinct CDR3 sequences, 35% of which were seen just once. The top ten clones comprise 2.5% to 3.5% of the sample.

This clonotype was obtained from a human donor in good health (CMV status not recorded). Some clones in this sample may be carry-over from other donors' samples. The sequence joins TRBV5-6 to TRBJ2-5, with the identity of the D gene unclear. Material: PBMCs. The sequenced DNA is TGTGCCAGCAGCGACCTCTCCGGTAGGATGGGCAAAAAGACCCAGTACTTC. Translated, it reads CASSDLSGRMGKKTQYF.